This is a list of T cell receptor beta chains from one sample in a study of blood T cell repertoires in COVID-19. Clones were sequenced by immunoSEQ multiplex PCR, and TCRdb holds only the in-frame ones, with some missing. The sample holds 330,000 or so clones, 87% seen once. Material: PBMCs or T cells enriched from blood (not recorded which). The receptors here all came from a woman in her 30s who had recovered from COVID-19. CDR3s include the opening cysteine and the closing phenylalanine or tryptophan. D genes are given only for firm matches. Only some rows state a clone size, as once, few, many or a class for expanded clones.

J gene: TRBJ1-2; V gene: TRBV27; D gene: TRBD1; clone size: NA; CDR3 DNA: TGTGCCAGCAGTCTCGGGACAGGGGGGCCCTATGGCTACACCTTC; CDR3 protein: CASSLGTGGPYGYTF
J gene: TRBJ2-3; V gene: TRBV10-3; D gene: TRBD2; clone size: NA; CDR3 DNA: TGTGCCATCAGTGAAGAAGCGGGGGGCTCAGATACGCAGTATTTT; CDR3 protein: CAISEEAGGSDTQYF
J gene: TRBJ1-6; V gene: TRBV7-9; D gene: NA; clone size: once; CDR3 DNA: TGTGCCAGCAGCTTAGCGGGGGGGGTAAATTCACCCCTCCACTTT; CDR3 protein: CASSLAGGVNSPLHF
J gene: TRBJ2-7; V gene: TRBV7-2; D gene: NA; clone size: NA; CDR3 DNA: TGTGCCAGCAGCTTAGAGGGGCAGCCCTACTACGAGCAGTACTTC; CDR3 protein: CASSLEGQPYYEQYF
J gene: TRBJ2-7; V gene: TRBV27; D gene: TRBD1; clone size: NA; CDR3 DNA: TGTGCCAGCCGCCGTCTGGGACAGGGGTCCTACGAGCAGTACTTC; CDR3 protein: CASRRLGQGSYEQYF
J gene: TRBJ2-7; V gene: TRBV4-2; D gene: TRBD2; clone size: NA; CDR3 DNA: TGTGCCAGCAGCCAAGAACTAGCGGGGTGGTACGAGCAGTACTTC; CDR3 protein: CASSQELAGWYEQYF
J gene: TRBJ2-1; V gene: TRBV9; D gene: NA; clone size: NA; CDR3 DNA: TGTGCCAGCAGCGTAGCGGCGGGGGCCCTGTCCTACAATGAGCAGTTCTTC; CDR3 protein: CASSVAAGALSYNEQFF
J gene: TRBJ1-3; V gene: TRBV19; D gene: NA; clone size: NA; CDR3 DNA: TGTGCCAGTAGTATCCAGGGCCCTGGAAACACCATATATTTT; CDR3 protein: CASSIQGPGNTIYF
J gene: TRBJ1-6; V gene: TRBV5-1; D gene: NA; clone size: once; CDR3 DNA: TGCGCCAGCAGCTCCCCGGACCGGGGTTCACCCCTCCACTTT; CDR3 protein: CASSSPDRGSPLHF
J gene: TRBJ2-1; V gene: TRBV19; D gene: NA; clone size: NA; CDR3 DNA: TGTGCCAGTAGTAGTGGGCGGCGGGCCGGCGGTGAGCAGTTCTTC; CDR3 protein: CASSSGRRAGGEQFF
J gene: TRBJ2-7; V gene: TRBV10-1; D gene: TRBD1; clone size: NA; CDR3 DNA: TGCGCCAGCAGCCAGACAGGGTCTTCCTACGAGCAGTACTTC; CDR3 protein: CASSQTGSSYEQYF
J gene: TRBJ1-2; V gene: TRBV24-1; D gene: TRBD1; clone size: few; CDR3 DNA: TGTGCCACCAGTGAAGGGGACAGTACCCGCTATGGCTACACCTTC; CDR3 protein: CATSEGDSTRYGYTF
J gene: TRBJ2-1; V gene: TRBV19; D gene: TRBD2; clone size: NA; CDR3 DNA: TGTGCCAGTAGTTGGACGACGCGGGGGGATGAGCAGTTCTTC; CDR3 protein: CASSWTTRGDEQFF
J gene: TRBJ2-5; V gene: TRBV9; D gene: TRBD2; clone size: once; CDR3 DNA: TGTGCCAGCAGCGTAGCAGGCCCAGCGGGGGGCTCCCAAGAGACCCAGTACTTC; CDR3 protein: CASSVAGPAGGSQETQYF
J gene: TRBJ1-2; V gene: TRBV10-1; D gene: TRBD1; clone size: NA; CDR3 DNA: TGCGCCAGCAGTGACCCAGGGGGCTGTAGGGACTATGGCTACACCTTC; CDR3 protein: CASSDPGGCRDYGYTF
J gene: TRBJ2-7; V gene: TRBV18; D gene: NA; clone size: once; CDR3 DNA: TGTGCCAGCTCACCAGTGGGTCAGGCTTCCTACGAGCAGTACTTC; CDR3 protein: CASSPVGQASYEQYF
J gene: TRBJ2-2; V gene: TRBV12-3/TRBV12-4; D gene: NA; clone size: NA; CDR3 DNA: TGTGCCAGCAGTTTCCCAGGGGCCGGGGAGCTGTTTTTT; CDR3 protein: CASSFPGAGELFF
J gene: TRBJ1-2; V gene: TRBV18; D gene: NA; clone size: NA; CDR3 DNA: TGTGCCAGCTCGGCCACAGGGAAGGACTATGGCTACACCTTC; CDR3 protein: CASSATGKDYGYTF
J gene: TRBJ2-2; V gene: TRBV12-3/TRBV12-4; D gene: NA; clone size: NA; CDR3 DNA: TGTGCCAGCATCAAGGGGTGGACCGGGGAGCTGTTTTTT; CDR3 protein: CASIKGWTGELFF
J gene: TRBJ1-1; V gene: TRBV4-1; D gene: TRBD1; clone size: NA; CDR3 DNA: TGCGCCAGCAGCCAGTTCGGACAGGGGAGCACTGAAGCTTTCTTT; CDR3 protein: CASSQFGQGSTEAFF
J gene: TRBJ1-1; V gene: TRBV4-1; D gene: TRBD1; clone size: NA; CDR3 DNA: TGCGCCAGCAGCCACCTACAGGGGGCAAACACTGAAGCTTTCTTT; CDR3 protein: CASSHLQGANTEAFF
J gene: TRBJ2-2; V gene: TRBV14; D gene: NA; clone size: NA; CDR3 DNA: TGTGCCAGCAGCCAACAAGCGGCGAACACCGGGGAGCTGTTTTTT; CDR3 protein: CASSQQAANTGELFF
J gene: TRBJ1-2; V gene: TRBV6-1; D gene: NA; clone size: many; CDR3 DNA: TGTGCCAGCAGTGAACTCCTCCAGGCAGGGGGCTACACCTTC; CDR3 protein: CASSELLQAGGYTF
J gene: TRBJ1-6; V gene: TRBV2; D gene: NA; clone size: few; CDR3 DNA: TGTGCCAGCAGTGAAGAGAGCTCCTATAATTCACCCCTCCACTTT; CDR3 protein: CASSEESSYNSPLHF
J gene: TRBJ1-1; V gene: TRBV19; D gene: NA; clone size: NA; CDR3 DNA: TGTGCCAGTAGTATAGTAGGGGCTACGAACACTGAAGCTTTCTTT; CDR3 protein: CASSIVGATNTEAFF
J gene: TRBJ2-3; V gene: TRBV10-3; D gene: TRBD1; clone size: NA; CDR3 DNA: TGTGCCATCAATGGACAGGGACCCCGAGAAGGGACAGATACGCAGTATTTT; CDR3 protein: CAINGQGPREGTDTQYF
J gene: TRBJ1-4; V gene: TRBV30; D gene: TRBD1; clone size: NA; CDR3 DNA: TGTGCCTGGAGTGTAGACAGGGACAATGAAAAACTGTTTTTT; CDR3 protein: CAWSVDRDNEKLFF
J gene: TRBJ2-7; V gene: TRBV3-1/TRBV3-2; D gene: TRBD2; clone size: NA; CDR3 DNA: TGTGCCAGCAGCCAAGTACTAGCGGGAGTCGTAGACGAGCAGTACTTC; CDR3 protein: CASSQVLAGVVDEQYF
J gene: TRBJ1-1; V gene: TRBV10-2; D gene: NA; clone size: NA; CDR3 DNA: TGCGCCAGCAGTAAAACAAGCGCGGGGGACACTGAAGCTTTCTTT; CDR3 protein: CASSKTSAGDTEAFF
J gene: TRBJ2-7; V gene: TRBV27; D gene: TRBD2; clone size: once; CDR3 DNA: TGTGCCAGCAGTTTATTTCCCAGCGGGAGCTACGAGCAGTACTTC; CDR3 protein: CASSLFPSGSYEQYF
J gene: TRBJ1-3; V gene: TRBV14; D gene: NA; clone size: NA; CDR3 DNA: TGTGCCAGCAGCCAAGGAACTTCTGGAAACACCATATATTTT; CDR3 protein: CASSQGTSGNTIYF
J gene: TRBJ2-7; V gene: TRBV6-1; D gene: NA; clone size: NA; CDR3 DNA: TGTGCCAGCAGTGACTATGGAGCGGGCAACTCCTACGAGCAGTACTTC; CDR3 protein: CASSDYGAGNSYEQYF
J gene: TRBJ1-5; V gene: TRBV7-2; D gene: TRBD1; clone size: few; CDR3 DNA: TGTGCCAGCAGCTTAGCTGGGGACAGGGGATTCAATCAGCCCCAGCATTTT; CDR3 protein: CASSLAGDRGFNQPQHF
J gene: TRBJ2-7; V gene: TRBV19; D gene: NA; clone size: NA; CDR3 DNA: TGTGCCAGTAGTATCCCGGAGCCACGCGAGCAGTACTTC; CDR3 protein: CASSIPEPREQYF
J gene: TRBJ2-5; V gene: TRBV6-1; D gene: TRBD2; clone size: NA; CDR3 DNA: TGTGCCAGCAGTGAAAGTGGGACTAGCGGGAAAGAGACCCAGTACTTC; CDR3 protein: CASSESGTSGKETQYF
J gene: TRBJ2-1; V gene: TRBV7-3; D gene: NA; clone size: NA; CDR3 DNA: TGTGCCAGCAGCTTAACTGTAGCGGTTTACAATGAGCAGTTCTTC; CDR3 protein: CASSLTVAVYNEQFF
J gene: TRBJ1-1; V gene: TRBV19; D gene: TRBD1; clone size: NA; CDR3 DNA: TGTGCCAGTAGTATAGGTCCAGGGGGAAGCACTGAAGCTTTCTTT; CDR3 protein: CASSIGPGGSTEAFF
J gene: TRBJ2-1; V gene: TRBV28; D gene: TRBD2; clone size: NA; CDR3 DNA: TGTGCCAGCAGTCCAGGGGGACTAGCGGGAGGGCCGGGAGAGCAGTTCTTC; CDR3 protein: CASSPGGLAGGPGEQFF
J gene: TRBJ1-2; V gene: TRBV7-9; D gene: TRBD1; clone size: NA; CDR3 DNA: TGTGCCAGCAGCTTAGATCTGGGGACAGGGGGTGGCTACACCTTC; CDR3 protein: CASSLDLGTGGGYTF
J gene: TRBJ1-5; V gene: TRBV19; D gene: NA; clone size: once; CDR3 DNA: TGTGCCAGTAGTCTGGTTCCAGTCAATCAGCCCCAGCATTTT; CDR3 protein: CASSLVPVNQPQHF
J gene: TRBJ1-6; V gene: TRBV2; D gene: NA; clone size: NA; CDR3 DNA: TGTGCCAGCAGTGAATTAGGGGGTTATAATTCACCCCTCCACTTT; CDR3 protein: CASSELGGYNSPLHF
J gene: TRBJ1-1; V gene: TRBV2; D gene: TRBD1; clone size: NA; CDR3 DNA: TGTGCCAGCAGTGAAAGGGGCAGGGGGCCGAACACTGAAGCTTTCTTT; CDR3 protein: CASSERGRGPNTEAFF
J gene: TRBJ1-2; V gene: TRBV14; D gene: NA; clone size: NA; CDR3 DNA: TGTGCCAGCAGCCAAGCCGGCGGGGGAATCTATGGCTACACCTTC; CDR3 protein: CASSQAGGGIYGYTF
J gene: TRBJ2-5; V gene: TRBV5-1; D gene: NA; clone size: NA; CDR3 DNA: TGCGCCAGCAGCGTCGCAGGGGTGGAGACCCAGTACTTC; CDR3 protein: CASSVAGVETQYF
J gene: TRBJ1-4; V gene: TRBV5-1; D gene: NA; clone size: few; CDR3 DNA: TGCGCCAGCCGACGGGGAACTAATGAAAAACTGTTTTTT; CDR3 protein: CASRRGTNEKLFF
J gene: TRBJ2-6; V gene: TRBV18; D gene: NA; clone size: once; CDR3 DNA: TGTGCCAGCTCACCACCGGTTGGGGGGTCGGGGGCCAACGTCCTGACTTTC; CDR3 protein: CASSPPVGGSGANVLTF
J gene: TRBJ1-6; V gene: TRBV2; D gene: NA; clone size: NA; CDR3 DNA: TGTGCCAGCAGTGATTATACGGATTCACCCCTCCACTTT; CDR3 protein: CASSDYTDSPLHF
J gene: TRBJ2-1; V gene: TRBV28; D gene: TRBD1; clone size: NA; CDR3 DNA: TGTGCCAGCAGTGCCCCGACAGGGGGGTCCTACAATGAGCAGTTCTTC; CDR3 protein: CASSAPTGGSYNEQFF
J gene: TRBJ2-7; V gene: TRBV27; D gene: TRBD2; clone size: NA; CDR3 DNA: TGTGCCAGCAGTCGCCCAGCCCTAGCGGGACACGACTACGAGCAGTACTTC; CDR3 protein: CASSRPALAGHDYEQYF
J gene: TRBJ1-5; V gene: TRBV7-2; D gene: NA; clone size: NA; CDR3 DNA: TGTGCCAGCAGCTTATACGGGCAGGGAGGTCAGCCCCAGCATTTT; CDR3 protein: CASSLYGQGGQPQHF
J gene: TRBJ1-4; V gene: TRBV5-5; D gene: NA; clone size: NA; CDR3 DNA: TGTGCCAGCTCTCGGATCCTAGATGAAAAACTGTTTTTT; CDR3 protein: CASSRILDEKLFF
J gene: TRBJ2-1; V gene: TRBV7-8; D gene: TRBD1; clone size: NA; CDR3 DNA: TGTGCCAGCAGCGGAGCTGGGACAGGGGGTAACAATGAGCAGTTCTTC; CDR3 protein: CASSGAGTGGNNEQFF
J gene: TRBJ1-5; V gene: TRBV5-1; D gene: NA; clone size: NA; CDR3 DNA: TGCGCCAGCAGCTTGGGCGACGGGAATCAGCCCCAGCATTTT; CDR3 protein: CASSLGDGNQPQHF